This is a list of T cell receptor beta chains from one sample in a study of blood T cell repertoires in COVID-19. Data came from immunoSEQ multiplex PCR; TCRdb stores just in-frame clones and leaves some out. Seen here are around 300,000 clones, over 75% observed once, and the top ten hold more than 6%. Sequencing input: peripheral blood. Every receptor here comes from a woman under 40 with COVID-19, enrolled during active disease. Each CDR3 is given with its conserved first and last residue. D genes are given only for firm matches.

j_call d_call v_call cdr3_aa
TRBJ2-1 TRBD1 TRBV19 CARKGTGFFF
TRBJ2-7 TRBD2 TRBV28 CASSLSGRAYEQYF
TRBJ1-2 . TRBV12-2 CASRLASTGNGYTF
TRBJ1-2 . TRBV5-5 CASSLGWGLNYGYTF
TRBJ2-3 . TRBV4-1 CASSQDGAGSTDTQYF
TRBJ1-5 . TRBV4-2 CASSQDLWLAGNQPQHF
TRBJ2-1 TRBD1 TRBV6-5 CASRTGNNEQFF
TRBJ1-2 . TRBV5-1 CASSLASAGTDYGYTF
TRBJ1-2 . TRBV4-3 CASSQDRAGVGYGYTF
TRBJ1-6 . TRBV25-1 CASSGERANSPLHF
TRBJ2-1 TRBD1 TRBV7-3 CASSITGDNEQFF
TRBJ2-1 TRBD2 TRBV4-1 CASSQTSGRAYNEQFF
TRBJ1-4 . TRBV7-8 CASSEIGGTNEKLFF
TRBJ2-2 TRBD2 TRBV10-3 CAIRRLADSGELFF
TRBJ2-5 . TRBV5-1 CASSLTRGRETQYF
TRBJ1-2 . TRBV11-2 CASSQVLTGGYTF
TRBJ2-2 TRBD1 TRBV2 CASDRQGTGELFF
TRBJ2-7 . TRBV30 CAWSVVDFYEQYF
TRBJ2-2 TRBD2 TRBV29-1 CSVGSGVTGELFF
TRBJ1-3 . TRBV4-3 CASSQDLGEGNTIYF
TRBJ2-7 . TRBV18 CASSPPAEYEQYF
TRBJ2-2 . TRBV27 CASSYSASGTTGELFF
TRBJ2-1 TRBD2 TRBV18 CASSPPTSGRPSSYNEQFF
TRBJ1-1 . TRBV28 CASSYPGVNTEAFF
TRBJ1-1 . TRBV30 CACREGGTEAFF
TRBJ2-7 TRBD1 TRBV7-9 CASSLMTGGSYEQYF
TRBJ2-1 TRBD2 TRBV9 CASSVLGAGGDNEQFF
TRBJ2-3 . TRBV9 CASSGGQVTDTQYF
TRBJ2-1 TRBD1 TRBV7-2 CASSRDRGEQFF
TRBJ2-3 . TRBV4-2 CASRDGNRQSVSQYF
TRBJ1-2 . TRBV3-1/TRBV3-2 CASSQGDSRDIYGYTF
TRBJ2-7 TRBD2 TRBV7-2 CASSQERGPHYEQYF
TRBJ1-2 TRBD1 TRBV19 CASSVGTAPNYGYTF
TRBJ2-7 . TRBV19 CASSITGGYEQYF
TRBJ2-5 . TRBV5-1 CASSLANREETQYF
TRBJ1-3 . TRBV11-2 CASSLSSDIGNTIYF
TRBJ2-7 . TRBV5-1 CASSLLGDYEQYF